This T cell receptor (beta chain) originates from a study of T-cell memory formation after mild COVID-19. TCRdb used MiXCR to reprocess the 5' RACE reads, holding one entry per CDR3 protein. The table has some 350,000 distinct CDR3 sequences, approximately 16% seen once; the top ten hold about 20%. This clonotype was seen a few times. V was pared by 3 bases and J by 2 bases, with 7 bases of the junction left unmatched. CDR3 length: 16 residues. CDR1 SGHRS and CDR2 YFSETQ come from the germline V gene. The receptor was isolated from a man aged 18 to 30 who had mild COVID-19 (a few samples of this study predate the infection). Cell type and time point are not known. The rearrangement joins TRBV5-1 to TRBJ2-2; TRBD2 aligns across 7 bases. The sample consisted of PBMCs or a T cell subset sorted from them (not recorded which). The CDR3 bases are TGCGCCAGCAGCTGGCAGTCTAGCGGAAACACCGGGGAGCTGTTTTTT. This translates into CASSWQSSGNTGELFF.